Below, 19 T cell receptor beta chains from the same sample are listed, as sequenced in a study of blood T cell repertoires in COVID-19. TCRdb's copy holds only in-frame clones and misses some; the assay was immunoSEQ multiplex PCR. The sample includes fewer than 110,000 clones, more than 70% of them seen just once. Sequencing was carried out using peripheral blood. The receptor source for this set is a woman aged 55-69 years with acute or convalescent COVID-19.

This chain uses TRBV29-1 with TRBJ2-7, with TRBD1 as a possible D gene (6 bases). V shed 8 bases and J shed 0 bases, with 11 bases lying between them. CDR3 size: 12 residues. Germline V lookup: CDR1 SQVTM, CDR2 ANQGSEA. Here the CDR3 DNA reads TGCAGCTGTACAGGGAGCTCCTACGAGCAGTACTTC. Its translation is CSCTGSSYEQYF.

About this clone itself: Other DNA sequences within the sample encode an identical CDR3. The V and J genes are TRBV6-5 and TRBJ1-1; D remains ambiguous. V lost 0 bases and J lost 2, with 10 bases in between. Germline CDR1 MNHEY, CDR2 SVGAGI. This CDR3 region has 15 residues. This CDR3 reads CASSYSIRGNTEAFF. CDR3 nucleotide sequence: TGTGCCAGCAGTTACTCGATCCGGGGAAACACTGAAGCTTTCTTT.

This chain connects TRBV24-1 to TRBJ2-7; 7 bases agree with TRBD2. Germline-derived CDR1 and CDR2 are KGHDR and SFDVKD. After removal of 3 bases from V and 5 bases from J, the junction contained 9 bases not matched to a gene. This CDR3 is built from 15 residues. In DNA, the CDR3 is TGTGCCACCAGTGATCCCGGGACTACACCTAACGAGCAGTACTTC. This sequence encodes CATSDPGTTPNEQYF.

V and J are TRBV30 and TRBJ1-2; no definite D call. With 2 bases removed from V and 5 bases from J, the gap between germline ends came to 3 bases. The CDR3 is made up of 10 amino acids. Germline V gives CDR1 GTSNPN, CDR2 SVGIG (reference sequence). CDR3 in DNA: TGTGCCTGGAGTCAGTATGGCTACACCTTC. Protein product: CAWSQYGYTF.

The gene calls are TRBV2 and TRBJ1-1; the D gene is possibly TRBD1 (6 bases). Trimming pared 6 bases from V and 11 bases from J, leaving 13 bases between. The CDR3 runs 11 residues. Germline CDR1 reads SNHLY; CDR2 reads FYNNEI. CDR3 residues: CASSLQGRAFF. CDR3 nucleotide sequence: TGTGCCAGCAGCCTACAGGGTAGGGCTTTCTTT. The full variable domain, its missing parts supplied by reference TRBV2 and TRBJ1-1, is EPEVTQTPSHQVTQMGQEVILRCVPISNHLYFYWYRQILGQKVEFLVSFYNNEISEKSEIFDDQFSVERPDGSNFTLKIRSTKLEDSAMYFCASSLQGRAFFGQGTRLTVV.

V and J are TRBV28 and TRBJ1-5; 7 nucleotides align to TRBD1. Germline CDR1 is MDHEN and CDR2 is SYDVKM. The CDR3 runs 15 residues. Losses at the gene ends were 5 bases for V and 4 bases for J; bases not matched to a gene: 8. Written as DNA, the CDR3 is TGTGCCAGCAGTACGCCTCTCAGGGGGAATCAGCCCCAGCATTTT. It specifies CASSTPLRGNQPQHF.

This clone was observed once. The chain joins TRBV11-2 to TRBJ2-1; D not resolved. This CDR3 comprises 11 residues. V shed 2 bases and J shed 7 bases, with 3 bases lying between them. From germline, CDR1 is SGHAT and CDR2 FQNNGV. DNA of the CDR3: TGTGCCAGCAGCTTACAGAATGAGCAGTTCTTC. It translates to CASSLQNEQFF.

The chain is built from TRBV18 and TRBJ1-1, with D possibly being TRBD1 (6 bases). Germline V gene sequence: CDR1 KGHSH, CDR2 LQKENI. Trimming took 3 bases from V and 5 from J, leaving 13 bases between them. The CDR3 runs to 14 residues. The CDR3 nucleotides are TGTGCCAGCTCACCGGTCGAAGGGGGAACTGAAGCTTTCTTT. Residues: CASSPVEGGTEAFF.

The V and J genes are TRBV19 and TRBJ1-5; perhaps TRBD1 as D (5 bases). This CDR3 is built from 16 residues. Per the germline V gene, CDR1 is LNHDA and CDR2 is SQIVND (reference sequence). V lost 3 bases to trimming and J lost 7 bases, with 19 bases between them. CDR3 coding DNA: TGTGCCAGTAGTATTATACGGGGGGAAGGAGGCCAGCCCCAGCATTTT. It specifies CASSIIRGEGGQPQHF. The full variable domain, completed using reference TRBV19 and TRBJ1-5, is DGGITQSPKYLFRKEGQNVTLSCEQNLNHDAMYWYRQDPGQGLRLIYYSQIVNDFQKGDIAEGYSVSREKKESFPLTVTSAQKNPTAFYLCASSIIRGEGGQPQHFGDGTRLSIL.

The chain combines TRBV25-1 with TRBJ1-5; D is unclear. The CDR3 is 12 residues long. Between the trimmed V and J ends, which lost 4 bases and 7 bases, there was a span of 8 bases. Germline loops: CDR1 MGHDK, CDR2 SYGVNS. The CDR3 loop is CASSALQQPQHF. CDR3 coding DNA: TGTGCCAGCAGTGCCCTCCAGCAGCCCCAGCATTTT.

This chain uses TRBV11-3 with TRBJ2-1, with 10 bases lining up with TRBD2. V trimming: 5 bases; J trimming: 10 bases; junction bases outside the gene matches: 8. Germline-derived CDR1 and CDR2 are SGHNT and YENEEA. The CDR3 length is 14 residues. CDR3 residues: CASSTPAGGKEQFF. CDR3 bases: TGTGCCAGCAGCACCCCAGCGGGAGGGAAAGAGCAGTTCTTC.

The chain employs TRBV7-9 and TRBJ2-3; TRBD2 matches at 9 bases. The junction had 4 bases not matched to a gene; V was cut back by 3 bases and J by 3 bases. Looked up from germline, CDR1 is SEHNR and CDR2 is FQNEAQ (reference sequence). The CDR3 has 15 amino acids. The DNA of the CDR3 is TGTGCCAGCAGCTTTGGGCTAGCGGGAACAGATACGCAGTATTTT. Translated: CASSFGLAGTDTQYF.

The chain couples TRBV19 to TRBJ2-1; D perhaps matches TRBD2 (6 bases). V gave up 4 bases and J gave up 5 bases, with 15 bases separating them. CDR1 LNHDA and CDR2 SQIVND come from the germline V gene (reference sequence). The CDR3 is 15 amino acids. DNA for the CDR3: TGTGCCAGTAGTACATCTAGCGCGTATGACAATGAGCAGTTCTTC. This encodes CASSTSSAYDNEQFF.

This clone was picked up one time. CDR3 in amino acids: CASSLGVGSLVSPLHF. The CDR3 coding sequence is TGTGCCAGCAGCTTAGGGGTGGGCAGCTTGGTCTCACCCCTCCACTTT. The rearrangement uses TRBV11-2 and TRBJ1-6; no firm D call. CDR3 length equals 16 residues. Germline CDR1 is SGHAT and CDR2 is FQNNGV. Trimming left V 1 base short and J 10 bases short, with 17 bases between.

V is TRBV7-9 and J is TRBJ2-2; D not resolved. CDR3 length: 12 residues. Trimming shortened V by 2 bases and J by 10 bases, and 8 bases separated the two germline ends. Germline V gene data show CDR1 as SEHNR and CDR2 as FQNEAQ (reference sequence). The CDR3: CASSLSSAELFF. In DNA form, the CDR3 reads TGTGCCAGCAGCTTAAGCAGCGCGGAGCTGTTTTTT.

This chain links TRBV3-1 (or the pseudogene TRBV3-2) with TRBJ2-5, with 9 bases lining up with TRBD2. Trimming took 3 bases from V and 2 from J; bases not matched to a gene: 1. CDR1 and CDR2 (germline): LGHDT, YNNKEL (reference sequence). The CDR3 length is 14 residues. CDR3 in amino acids: CASSQLAGQETQYF. CDR3 in DNA: TGTGCCAGCAGCCAGCTAGCGGGGCAAGAGACCCAGTACTTC.

The V call is TRBV19, the J call TRBJ1-2; TRBD1 aligns across 7 bases. The germline V gene has CDR1 LNHDA and CDR2 SQIVND (reference sequence). The junction had 12 bases not matched to a gene; V was cut back by 3 bases and J by 8 bases. The length of the CDR3 is 15 residues. The CDR3 nucleotides read TGTGCCAGTAGTATTAACCCCCCGAACAGGGGAGGCTACACCTTC. It codes for CASSINPPNRGGYTF.

The CDR3, as DNA: TGTGCCATCAGTTCGGACAGGGCGAACACTGAAGCTTTCTTT. It specifies CAISSDRANTEAFF. The V and J genes are TRBV10-3 and TRBJ1-1; TRBD1 agrees at 8 bases. Germline V gives CDR1 ENHRY, CDR2 SYGVKD. Trimming at V came to 5 bases and at J to 1 base, leaving 3 bases not matched to a gene. This CDR3 has 14 amino acids.

This clone occurred once. This sequence joins TRBV30 and TRBJ1-6; D ambiguous. CDR3 length: 14 amino acids. Germline V CDR1 and CDR2: GTSNPN, SVGIG (reference sequence). V was trimmed by 0 bases and J by 7 bases, leaving 10 bases between them. DNA of the CDR3: TGTGCCTGGAGTGTACTTGGGAGAAATTCACCCCTCCACTTT. Its translation is CAWSVLGRNSPLHF.